The 19 T cell receptor beta chains below all came from one sample that was sequenced in a study of persistence of HIV-infected CD4 T cells. The libraries were made with immunoSEQ version 4 in survey mode. The method was immunoSEQ multiplex PCR; TCRdb's version includes in-frame clones alone and lacks a portion of them. The table has approximately 45,000 clones, roughly nine tenths seen once. Their target antigens are unknown. Cells were stimulated nonspecifically with anti-CD3/anti-CD28 magnetic beads. Responding CD4+ T cells were sorted by upregulation of both CD40 ligand and CD69. Sequenced material: CD4+ T cells sorted from PBMCs after approximately 19-hour stimulation, taken from a patient who received antiretroviral therapy. These receptors came from an adult woman with HIV who was CMV-seropositive.

This clone has a single count. This chain joins TRBV27 and TRBJ2-3; D tentatively fits TRBD1 or TRBD2 (5 bases each). Germline V gives CDR1 MNHEY, CDR2 SMNVEV (reference sequence). V was clipped by 6 bases and J by 2 bases, with 15 bases between them. CDR3 length: 15 residues. CDR3 amino acids: CASSMVGPLTDTQYF. CDR3 nucleotides: TGTGCCAGCAGCATGGTGGGACCCCTCACAGATACGCAGTATTTT.

This sequence joins TRBV27 and TRBJ1-6; D might be TRBD1 (5 bases). CDR1 is MNHEY, CDR2 SMNVEV, per germline (reference sequence). The CDR3 runs 16 residues. Trimming cost V 5 bases and J 8 bases, with 19 bases left between them. DNA of the CDR3: TGTGCCAGCAGTATACAGGCCCCGGGCCAATATTCACCCCTCCACTTT. As protein: CASSIQAPGQYSPLHF.

The V and J genes are TRBV29-1 and TRBJ2-6, with unresolved D. This CDR3 is built from 13 residues. Germline CDR1 is SQVTM and CDR2 is ANQGSEA. Between the trimmed V and J ends, which lost 6 bases and 0 bases, there was a span of 6 bases. The CDR3 sequence: CSVGVSGANVLTF. CDR3 DNA sequence: TGCAGCGTCGGCGTCTCTGGGGCCAACGTCCTGACTTTC.

This clone was recorded only once. V gene TRBV3-1 (or the pseudogene TRBV3-2) combines with J gene TRBJ1-5, with D perhaps TRBD1 (5 bases). Per the germline V gene, CDR1 is LGHDT and CDR2 is YNNKEL (reference sequence). The CDR3 spans 15 residues. The V end was cut by 0 bases, the J end by 11 bases, with 17 bases between. CDR3 region: CASSQEPQGVWAQHF. The CDR3 DNA reads as TGTGCCAGCAGCCAAGAACCTCAGGGCGTGTGGGCCCAGCATTTT.

This chain connects TRBV3-1 (or the pseudogene TRBV3-2) to TRBJ2-6, with 10 bases that match TRBD1. The V and J ends lost 4 bases and 0 bases, in that order; junction bases with no gene match: 3. This CDR3 contains 17 residues. Germline-derived CDR1 and CDR2 are LGHDT and YNNKEL (reference sequence). The CDR3 DNA reads as TGTGCCAGCAGCCGGGACAGGGGTGGCTCTGGGGCCAACGTCCTGACTTTC. This translates into CASSRDRGGSGANVLTF.

This chain links TRBV5-1 with TRBJ2-2; TRBD2 aligns across 7 bases. The V gene end was trimmed by 4 bases and the J gene end by 4 bases; junction bases not matched to a gene: 7. The germline V gene has CDR1 SGHRS and CDR2 YFSETQ. This CDR3 has 15 amino acids. The CDR3 nucleotides read TGCGCCAGCAGCCCCGCGACTAGCAGCACCGGGGAGCTGTTTTTT. Its protein is CASSPATSSTGELFF.

This chain uses TRBV14 with TRBJ2-3; D is uncertain. V was pared by 0 bases and J by 3 bases, with 10 bases between. Germline V CDR1 and CDR2: SGHDN, FVKESK. CDR3 size: 15 residues. CDR3 DNA: TGTGCCAGCAGCCAAGACTTCGGGTTTACAGATACGCAGTATTTT. This translates into CASSQDFGFTDTQYF.

This chain links TRBV21-1 with TRBJ2-6; the D segment call TRBD1 is taken from the table without a DNA check. TRBV21-1 is shown as a pseudogene. This CDR3 is 20 amino acids long. The CDR3: CASSKVPQGWGSGGANVLTF. The CDR3 DNA reads as TGTGCCAGCAGCAAAGTGCCACAGGGATGGGGTAGTGGAGGGGCCAACGTCCTGACTTTC.

This chain joins TRBV9 and TRBJ2-2, with 12 positions matching TRBD2. V dropped 2 bases and J dropped 5; count of bases not matched to a gene: 4. The V gene's germline CDR1 is SGDLS and CDR2 YYNGEE. The CDR3 runs to 16 residues. CDR3 residues: CASSVRLAGDTGELFF. The CDR3 region has the DNA TGTGCCAGCAGCGTTAGACTAGCGGGGGATACCGGGGAGCTGTTTTTT.

CDR3 protein: CASSELSSTAGEQFF. As DNA, the CDR3 is TGTGCCAGCAGTGAATTAAGTTCAACGGCTGGTGAGCAGTTCTTC. The chain recombines TRBV6-1 with TRBJ2-1, with D unresolved. Germline loops: CDR1 MNHNS, CDR2 SASEGT. The CDR3 sequence is 15 residues long. Between the trimmed V and J ends, which lost 2 bases and 9 bases, there was a span of 17 bases.

The chain has TRBV30 and TRBJ1-2, with unresolved D. The CDR3 sequence is 13 residues long. V dropped 2 bases and J dropped 8 bases, with 15 bases sitting between them. From germline, CDR1 is GTSNPN and CDR2 SVGIG (reference sequence). The chain's CDR3 is CAWSIGFKDGYTF. The CDR3 region has the DNA TGTGCCTGGAGTATAGGTTTTAAGGACGGCTACACCTTC.

On this clone: Other DNA sequences in this specimen translate into the identical CDR3. The chain combines TRBV19 with TRBJ1-5; 9 bases line up with TRBD1. V was pared by 1 base and J by 4 bases, with 5 bases of the junction left unmatched. The germline gives CDR1 LNHDA, CDR2 SQIVND (reference sequence). The CDR3 has 16 residues. The CDR3 protein is CASSIVGGQGNQPQHF. The CDR3 DNA sequence: TGTGCCAGTAGTATAGTCGGGGGACAGGGTAATCAGCCCCAGCATTTT.

The V gene is TRBV12-5, the J gene TRBJ1-1; 8 nucleotides line up with TRBD1. The germline gives CDR1 LGHNT, CDR2 FRNRAP. J lost 7 bases, V lost 3 bases, and 1 base had no gene match. The CDR3 spans 12 residues. The CDR3 is CASGLGTGEAFF. CDR3 coding DNA: TGTGCTAGTGGTTTAGGGACAGGTGAAGCTTTCTTT.

The sample holds one count of this clone. Its ends do not fully match the called genes, so a read error is possible. This chain links TRBV7-3 with TRBJ1-2; 9 positions match TRBD1. This CDR3 is built from 13 residues. The V gene's germline CDR1 is SGHTA and CDR2 FQGTGA. The CDR3 sequence: CASSLTTGGGYTF. The CDR3 DNA reads as TGTGCCAGCAGCCTAACGACAGGGGGTGGCTACACCTTC.

The chain uses TRBV7-8 and TRBJ2-5; perhaps TRBD1 as D (5 bases). The CDR3 covers 14 residues. The germline V gene encodes CDR1 SGHVS and CDR2 FQNEAQ. V lost 6 bases to trimming and J lost 1 base, with 12 bases between them. CDR3 sequence reads: CASRTRVLQETQYF. CDR3 in DNA: TGTGCCAGCAGGACCAGGGTACTCCAAGAGACCCAGTACTTC.

The rearrangement links TRBV5-6 to TRBJ2-3, with D hard to call. The V end was cut by 5 bases, the J end by 4 bases, with 11 bases between. The CDR3 spans 13 residues. Germline assignment: CDR1 SGHDT and CDR2 YYEEEE. Written as DNA, the CDR3 is TGTGCCAGCAGTCTCCACCAACCAGATACGCAGTATTTT. Translated, it gives CASSLHQPDTQYF.

As DNA, the CDR3 is TGTGCCAGTAAGTCAACCAGCGGGGGCTTCACAGATACGCAGTATTTT. Translated: CASKSTSGGFTDTQYF. The rearrangement joins TRBV19 to TRBJ2-3, with 8 positions matching TRBD2. In germline, CDR1 is LNHDA, CDR2 SQIVND (reference sequence). V dropped 7 bases and J dropped 2; count of bases not matched to a gene: 11. The CDR3 sequence is 16 residues long.

The CDR3 nucleotides read TGTGCCAGCAGCGTACTCGCGGGGGCCATGTTCCCCTACAATGAGCAGTTCTTC. This translates into CASSVLAGAMFPYNEQFF. The gene calls are TRBV9 and TRBJ2-1; D perhaps matches TRBD2 (7 bases). The CDR3 extends over 18 amino acids. Germline-derived CDR1 and CDR2 are SGDLS and YYNGEE. The germline V and J ends were trimmed by 1 base and 2 bases, with 19 bases remaining between them.

Only one count was recorded for this clone. The V and J genes are TRBV6-5 and TRBJ1-2, with TRBD1 matching 10 bases. Trimming took 2 bases from V and 6 from J; bases not matched to a gene: 6. CDR3 length equals 15 residues. The germline CDR1 and CDR2 sequences are MNHEY and SVGAGI. The CDR3 DNA reads TGTGCCAGCAGTTACGCGCAGACAGGGGGCGATGGCTACACCTTC. It yields the protein CASSYAQTGGDGYTF.